This T cell receptor beta chain is from a study of T cell responses to AZD1222 COVID-19 vaccine. CDR3 size: 15 residues. Germline loops: CDR1 ENHRY, CDR2 SYGVKD. With 3 bases removed from V and 2 bases from J, the gap between germline ends came to 11 bases. Libraries were prepared by immunoSEQ multiplex PCR; TCRdb keeps only in-frame clonotypes and omits some of them. Altogether under 150,000 clones are present, about nine tenths being singletons, with the ten largest covering 1.5% to 2%. This rearrangement joins TRBV10-3 to TRBJ1-5; D gene unclear. This TCR was sampled from an adult who received the AZD1222 COVID-19 vaccine. The sequencing here drew on peripheral blood, taken 28 days after the second AZD1222 dose. Written as DNA, the CDR3 is TGTGCCATCAGTGAAACGGATCAAGGCAATCAGCCCCAGCATTTT. Translation: CAISETDQGNQPQHF.